This T cell receptor (beta chain) derives from a study of T cell changes during pregnancy in multiple sclerosis. TCRdb's copy holds only in-frame clones and misses some; the assay was immunoSEQ multiplex PCR. The top ten hold around 4% of the sample, which has 70,000 to 100,000 clones, approximately 92% seen once. This CDR3 contains 15 residues. With 0 bases clipped from V and 7 bases from J, the junction kept 6 bases outside the gene matches. Germline V gene lookup returns CDR1 SGHNT and CDR2 YYREEE (reference sequence). The chain has TRBV5-4 and TRBJ2-1; TRBD2 agrees at 8 bases. The TCR comes from a female donor with multiple sclerosis, enrolled in a pregnancy study. Sequenced here: peripheral blood, sampled in the first trimester of pregnancy. The CDR3 protein is CASSLAGRGGNEQFF. The CDR3 coding sequence is TGTGCCAGCAGCTTGGCCGGGAGGGGGGGGAATGAGCAGTTCTTC.